Sequencing of this T cell receptor (beta chain) was carried out in a study of vaccination and CD4 T cells after COVID-19. Worth noting for this clonotype: Its target is unknown.

With 5 bases clipped from V and 0 bases from J, the junction kept 4 bases outside the gene matches. Looked up from germline, CDR1 is MNHNS and CDR2 is SASEGT. The CDR3 extends over 16 amino acids. Treatment of the sample: approximately nine-day PBMC culture with coronavirus spike peptide pools or control peptides (ViraFEST assay). The study sequenced cultured CD4+ T cell DNA using the Oncomine TCR Beta short-read assay. TCRdb processed the PCR reads anew with MiXCR; each CDR3 protein has one entry. The profile covers roughly 11,000 distinct CDR3 sequences, with around 77% appearing a single time and approximately 20% taken by the ten largest.

The sample was CD4+ T cells from blood, cultured in vitro. V usage is TRBV6-1 and J usage is TRBJ2-2; 9 positions match TRBD2. The receptor's source is a human donor who had recovered from COVID-19. The CDR3 here is CASSRSSGANTGELFF. DNA of the CDR3: TGTGCCAGCAGTCGATCTAGCGGGGCGAACACCGGGGAGCTGTTTTTT.